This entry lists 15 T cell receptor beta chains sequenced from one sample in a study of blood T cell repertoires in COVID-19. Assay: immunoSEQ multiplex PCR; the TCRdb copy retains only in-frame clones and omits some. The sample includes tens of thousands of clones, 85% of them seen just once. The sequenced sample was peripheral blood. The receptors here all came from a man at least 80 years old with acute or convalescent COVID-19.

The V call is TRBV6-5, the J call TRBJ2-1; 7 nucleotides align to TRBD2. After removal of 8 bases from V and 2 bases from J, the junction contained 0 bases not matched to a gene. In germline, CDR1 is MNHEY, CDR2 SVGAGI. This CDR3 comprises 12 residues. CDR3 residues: CASGRAYNEQFF. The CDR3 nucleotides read TGTGCCAGCGGGAGGGCCTACAATGAGCAGTTCTTC.

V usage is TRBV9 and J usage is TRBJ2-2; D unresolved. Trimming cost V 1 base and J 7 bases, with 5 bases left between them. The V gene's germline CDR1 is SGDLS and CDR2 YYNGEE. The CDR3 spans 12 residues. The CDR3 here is CASSVNHGELFF. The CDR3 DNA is TGTGCCAGCAGCGTAAATCACGGGGAGCTGTTTTTT.

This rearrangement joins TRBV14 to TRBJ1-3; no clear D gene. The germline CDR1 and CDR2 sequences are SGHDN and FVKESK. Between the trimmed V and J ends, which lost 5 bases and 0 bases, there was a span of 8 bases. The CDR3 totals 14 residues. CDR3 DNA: TGTGCCAGCAGCAAACTCGGCTCTGGAAACACCATATATTTT. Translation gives CASSKLGSGNTIYF.

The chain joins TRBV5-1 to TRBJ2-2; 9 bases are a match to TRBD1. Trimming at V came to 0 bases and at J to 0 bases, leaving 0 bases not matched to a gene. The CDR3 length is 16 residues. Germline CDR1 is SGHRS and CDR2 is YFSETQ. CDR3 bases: TGCGCCAGCAGCTTGGGACAGGGGGCGAACACCGGGGAGCTGTTTTTT. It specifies CASSLGQGANTGELFF.

The DNA of the CDR3 is TGTGCCAGCAGTTTTGAGGGTAACACTGAAGCTTTCTTT. It specifies CASSFEGNTEAFF. The chain links TRBV12-3 or TRBV12-4 to TRBJ1-1; D call uncertain. Trimming took off 3 bases at V and 2 bases at J, with 7 bases between the two ends. The CDR3 spans 13 residues.

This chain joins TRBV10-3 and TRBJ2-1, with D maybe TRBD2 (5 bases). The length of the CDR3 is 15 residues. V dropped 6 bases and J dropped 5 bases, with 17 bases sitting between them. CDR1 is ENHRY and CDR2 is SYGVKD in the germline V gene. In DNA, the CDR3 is TGTGCCATCAGCAAGGGAGAGGGAACGAACAATGAGCAGTTCTTC. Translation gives CAISKGEGTNNEQFF.

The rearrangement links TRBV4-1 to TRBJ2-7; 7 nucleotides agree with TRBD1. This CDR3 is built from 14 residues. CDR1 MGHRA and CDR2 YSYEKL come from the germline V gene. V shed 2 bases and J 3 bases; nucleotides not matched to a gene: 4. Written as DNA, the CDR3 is TGCGCCAGCAGCCAACCGGGACAGAACTACGAGCAGTACTTC. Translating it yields CASSQPGQNYEQYF.

CDR3 sequence (DNA): TGTGCCAGCAGGGAACTAGCGGGAGGGGGGGATACGCAGTATTTT. Translated, it gives CASRELAGGGDTQYF. V usage is TRBV6-6 and J usage is TRBJ2-3; 13 nucleotides match TRBD2. Per the germline V gene, CDR1 is MNHNY and CDR2 is SVGAGI (reference sequence). The CDR3 runs 15 residues. After removal of 6 bases from V and 6 bases from J, the junction contained 6 bases not matched to a gene.

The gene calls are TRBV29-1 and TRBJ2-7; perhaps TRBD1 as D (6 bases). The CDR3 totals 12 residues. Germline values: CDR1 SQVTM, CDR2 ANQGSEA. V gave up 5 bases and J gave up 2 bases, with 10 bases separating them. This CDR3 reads CSVNRDTYEQYF. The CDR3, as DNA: TGCAGCGTTAACCGGGACACCTACGAGCAGTACTTC.

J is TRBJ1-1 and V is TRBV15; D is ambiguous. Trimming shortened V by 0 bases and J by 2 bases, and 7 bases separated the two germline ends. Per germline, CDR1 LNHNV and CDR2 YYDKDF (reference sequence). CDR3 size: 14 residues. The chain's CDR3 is CATSRDPTNTEAFF. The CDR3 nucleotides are TGTGCCACCAGCAGAGACCCGACTAACACTGAAGCTTTCTTT.

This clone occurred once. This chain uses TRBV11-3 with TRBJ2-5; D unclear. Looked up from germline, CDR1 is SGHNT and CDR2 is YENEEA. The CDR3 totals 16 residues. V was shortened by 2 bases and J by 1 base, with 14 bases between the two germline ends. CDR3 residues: CASSLSRTGFQETQYF. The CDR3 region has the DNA TGTGCCAGCAGCTTATCTAGAACTGGGTTCCAAGAGACCCAGTACTTC. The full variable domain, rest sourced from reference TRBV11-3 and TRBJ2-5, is EAGVVQSPRYKIIEKKQPVAFWCNPISGHNTLYWYLQNLGQGPELLIRYENEEAVDDSQLPKDRFSAERLKGVDSTLKIQPAELGDSAVYLCASSLSRTGFQETQYFGPGTRLLVL.

The CDR3 loop is CASSTVAGGPWNEQFF. The CDR3 DNA reads as TGTGCCAGTAGTACCGTAGCGGGAGGGCCTTGGAATGAGCAGTTCTTC. The chain uses TRBV19 and TRBJ2-1, with 11 bases aligning to TRBD2. From germline, CDR1 is LNHDA and CDR2 SQIVND (reference sequence). J lost 7 bases, V lost 4 bases, and 9 bases had no gene match. The CDR3 runs 16 residues.

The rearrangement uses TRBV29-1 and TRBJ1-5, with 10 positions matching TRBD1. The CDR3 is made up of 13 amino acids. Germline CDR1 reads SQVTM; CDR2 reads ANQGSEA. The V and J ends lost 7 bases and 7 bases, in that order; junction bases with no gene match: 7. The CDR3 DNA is TGCAGCGGTGGGGACAGGGGTGGCCAGCCCCAGCATTTT. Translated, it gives CSGGDRGGQPQHF.

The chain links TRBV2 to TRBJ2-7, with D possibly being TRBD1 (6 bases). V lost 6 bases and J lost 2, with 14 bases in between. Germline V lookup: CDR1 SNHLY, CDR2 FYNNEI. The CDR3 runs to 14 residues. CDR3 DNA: TGTGCCAGCAGGCCCAGGGGACACGCCTACGAGCAGTACTTC. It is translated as CASRPRGHAYEQYF.

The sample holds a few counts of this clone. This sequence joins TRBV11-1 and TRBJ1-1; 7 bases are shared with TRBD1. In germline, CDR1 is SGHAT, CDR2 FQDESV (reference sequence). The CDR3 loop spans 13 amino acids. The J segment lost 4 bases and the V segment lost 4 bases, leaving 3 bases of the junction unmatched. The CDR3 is CASSSTGATEAFF. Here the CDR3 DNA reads TGTGCCAGCAGCTCAACAGGGGCCACTGAAGCTTTCTTT.